A selection of T cell receptor beta chains follows, all from one sample in a study of cytomegalovirus exposure and HLA in healthy donors. Here immunoSEQ multiplex PCR was the method, and the copy in TCRdb shows in-frame clones only, minus some. The data contain under 100,000 clones, around three quarters of them singletons. The sample was PBMCs. These receptors came from a woman aged 50 to 65 in good health and CMV-seropositive. Both conserved end residues are part of each CDR3. The order of the fields is J gene, CDR3 length, clone size, D gene, V gene, CDR3 DNA, CDR3 protein. A D gene is named only where the DNA matches it firmly. Expanded clones are given a class, and other clones once, few, many or no size at all.

TRBJ2-7,17,few,TRBD1,TRBV13,TGTGCCAGCAGCCCTCCTGGCCGGACAGGCTATTCCTACGAGCAGTACTTC,CASSPPGRTGYSYEQYF
TRBJ1-5,15,few,TRBD1,TRBV10-3,TGTGCCATCAGCGAAAGAGGCACAGGGGATCAGCCCCAGCATTTT,CAISERGTGDQPQHF
TRBJ2-2,15,NA,TRBD1,TRBV14,TGTGCCAGCAGCCAAATGGGACAGGGGAACGGGGAGCTGTTTTTT,CASSQMGQGNGELFF
TRBJ2-7,13,NA,NA,TRBV5-1,TGCGCCAGCAGCTTGGATCTAGCGAGCGAGCAGTACTTC,CASSLDLASEQYF
TRBJ2-1,14,NA,TRBD1,TRBV29-1,TGCAGCGTTGAAAGGGGGCAGACTTACAATGAGCAGTTCTTC,CSVERGQTYNEQFF
TRBJ1-5,16,NA,TRBD1,TRBV5-5,TGTGCCAGCAGCTCCGGCACCGGGACAGGGAACCAGCCCCAGCATTTT,CASSSGTGTGNQPQHF
TRBJ1-1,14,few,NA,TRBV27,TGTGCCAGCAGTTTATCGTACAGGAACACTGAAGCTTTCTTT,CASSLSYRNTEAFF
TRBJ1-5,18,NA,TRBD1,TRBV19,TGTGCCAGTAGTATAGGGGACAGGGCTATGAGTAGCAATCAGCCCCAGCATTTT,CASSIGDRAMSSNQPQHF
TRBJ2-7,17,NA,NA,TRBV13,TGTGCCAGCAGCTTCGGTAGAGGAGCCCGTGCGACCTACGAGCAGTACTTC,CASSFGRGARATYEQYF
TRBJ2-7,14,NA,NA,TRBV29-1,TGCAGCGTTTCTCCGGGACATCATTCGGGTGAGCAGTACTTC,CSVSPGHHSGEQYF
TRBJ1-1,14,NA,NA,TRBV28,TGTGCCAGCAGTCCCCCCTTCTTGAACACTGAAGCTTTCTTT,CASSPPFLNTEAFF
TRBJ1-3,16,NA,NA,TRBV14,TGTGCCAGCAGCCTAGAACCGCGCTTCTCTGGAAACACCATATATTTT,CASSLEPRFSGNTIYF
TRBJ1-5,14,NA,NA,TRBV28,TGTGCCACCTGGGCTGGGACACCTAATCAGCCCCAGCATTTT,CATWAGTPNQPQHF
TRBJ2-3,15,NA,TRBD2,TRBV11-2,TGTGCCAGCAGGATGAGCGGGACTAGCACAGATACGCAATATTTT,CASRMSGTSTDTQYF
TRBJ2-7,14,NA,NA,TRBV5-6,TGTGCCAGCAGGTATACAGCTAATACTTACGAGCAGTACTTC,CASRYTANTYEQYF
TRBJ2-7,14,NA,NA,TRBV7-2,TGTGCCAGCAGCTTTCCCCGGGAACACGTCGAGCAGTACTTC,CASSFPREHVEQYF
TRBJ2-7,12,NA,NA,TRBV28,TGTGCCAGCAGTCCTCGGGCCTACGAGCAGTACTTC,CASSPRAYEQYF
TRBJ2-7,15,NA,TRBD1,TRBV7-9,TGTGCCAGCAGCTCCGGACAGGGGAGCCCTTACGAGCAGTACTTC,CASSSGQGSPYEQYF
TRBJ2-2,16,NA,NA,TRBV7-2,TGTGCCAGCACCCGACGGATTCAGGGATCCCCCGGGGAGCTGTTTTTT,CASTRRIQGSPGELFF
TRBJ2-3,14,few,TRBD2,TRBV29-1,TGCAGCGTTGAAACTAGCGGGAGTACAGATACGCAGTATTTT,CSVETSGSTDTQYF
TRBJ2-7,14,NA,NA,TRBV6-1,TGTGCCAGCACCTCCTTGGGGCAGGGCCACGAGCAGTACTTC,CASTSLGQGHEQYF
TRBJ2-1,15,NA,TRBD2,TRBV9,TGTGCCAGCAGCGTAGTAGCGGGAGGGAACAATGAGCAGTTCTTC,CASSVVAGGNNEQFF
TRBJ2-2,10,NA,NA,TRBV19,TGTGCCAGTAGTTACGGGGAGCTGTTTTTT,CASSYGELFF
TRBJ2-1,16,NA,NA,TRBV21-1,TGTGCCAGCAGCACCCGACGGGACAGGGGTTTCAATGAGCAGTTCTTC,CASSTRRDRGFNEQFF
TRBJ1-5,15,NA,NA,TRBV28,TGTGCCAGCAGGAGTCAGGGGAGTAGCAATCAGCCCCAGCATTTT,CASRSQGSSNQPQHF
TRBJ2-7,13,NA,TRBD1,TRBV28,TGTGCCAGCAGTCCGGGGACAGGGGACGAGCAGTACTTC,CASSPGTGDEQYF
TRBJ2-1,14,few,NA,TRBV7-6,TGTGCCAGCAGCTTATTAGGCAGGGGGGATGAGCAGTTCTTC,CASSLLGRGDEQFF
TRBJ2-7,15,once,TRBD2,TRBV9,TGTGCCAGCAGCGTAAGGCGGGAGCCCACCTACGAGCAGTACTTC,CASSVRREPTYEQYF
TRBJ2-5,14,NA,TRBD2,TRBV9,TGTGCCAGCAATCGAGCGGGAGGGCAAGAGACCCAGTACTTC,CASNRAGGQETQYF
TRBJ1-2,14,NA,NA,TRBV2,TGTGCCAGCACTGAGAAGGGGGTGGTCTATGGCTACACCTTC,CASTEKGVVYGYTF
TRBJ1-4,16,NA,TRBD1,TRBV19,TGTGCCAGTAGTATGAATAGGGACAGAAATAATGAAAAACTGTTTTTT,CASSMNRDRNNEKLFF
TRBJ1-1,15,NA,NA,TRBV28,TGTGCCAGCAGTTTTAGTTTCGGTAGATGGACTGAAGCTTTCTTT,CASSFSFGRWTEAFF
TRBJ2-6,19,NA,TRBD1,TRBV28,TGTGCCAGCAGTTTAGCCGGACAGGAAGGTTTATCTGGGGCCAACGTCCTGACTTTC,CASSLAGQEGLSGANVLTF
TRBJ1-1,13,NA,NA,TRBV5-6,TGTGCCAGCAGCTTGTGGGGGGGCACTGAAGCTTTCTTT,CASSLWGGTEAFF
TRBJ2-2,12,NA,TRBD1,TRBV7-7,TGTGCCAGCAGCCAGGACAGGGGCCAGCTGTTTTTT,CASSQDRGQLFF
TRBJ2-7,16,few,NA,TRBV9,TGTGCCAGCAGCGTAGAGGGGGGGGCTAGCGGAAACGAGCAGTACTTC,CASSVEGGASGNEQYF
TRBJ2-7,14,NA,TRBD2,TRBV28,TGTGCCAGCACCCGCACTAGCGGGACTTACGAGCAGTACTTC,CASTRTSGTYEQYF
TRBJ2-1,19,NA,TRBD2,TRBV5-8,TGTGCCAGCAGACCCGGGACTAGTAACCCGATCCAAACCTACAATGAGCAGTTCTTC,CASRPGTSNPIQTYNEQFF
TRBJ2-1,20,NA,TRBD2,TRBV4-1,TGCGCCAGCAGCCAAAAGACTAGCGGGAGGCAGGGGTTTGATGCTGATGAGCAGTTCTTC,CASSQKTSGRQGFDADEQFF
TRBJ2-7,13,NA,NA,TRBV6-1,TGTGCCAGCATCCGGGACTCTTCCTACGAGCAGTACTTC,CASIRDSSYEQYF
TRBJ1-1,14,NA,NA,TRBV11-3,TGTGCCAGCAGCTTAGATGCGGGCCACACTGAAGCTTTCTTT,CASSLDAGHTEAFF
TRBJ2-2,16,NA,TRBD1,TRBV18,TGTGCCAGCTCACCTTCGGGACAGGGAGGCACCGGGGAGCTGTTTTTT,CASSPSGQGGTGELFF
TRBJ2-1,14,NA,TRBD2,TRBV19,TGTGCCAGTAGGACTAGCGGAGACTACAATGAGCAGTTCTTC,CASRTSGDYNEQFF
TRBJ2-1,15,NA,TRBD1,TRBV19,TGTGCCAGTAGTATTTCAGGGGGCGATCCAGGTGAGCAGTTCTTC,CASSISGGDPGEQFF
TRBJ2-2,14,NA,NA,TRBV11-3,TGTGCCAGCAGCTTAAGGAGTGGTCCCGGGGAGCTGTTTTTT,CASSLRSGPGELFF
TRBJ1-2,14,NA,NA,TRBV15,TGTGCCACCAGCAGAGACCGACTCAACTATGGCTACACCTTC,CATSRDRLNYGYTF